A single sample gave rise to the 14 T cell receptor beta chains below, sequenced in a study of blood T cell repertoires in COVID-19. Assay: immunoSEQ multiplex PCR; the TCRdb copy retains only in-frame clones and omits some. Among roughly 190,000 clones listed, around 79% were seen once. Sequencing was done on a sample of peripheral blood. The receptor source for this set is a woman in her fifties or sixties with acute or convalescent COVID-19.

This clone has only one observation. The CDR3 DNA sequence: TGTGCCAGCAGCCGCCGGGGGTTGGCCGGGGAGCTGTTTTTT. This sequence encodes CASSRRGLAGELFF. V is TRBV7-2 and J is TRBJ2-2; TRBD2 is a possible D gene (6 bases). V was cut by 5 bases and J by 6 bases, with 13 bases left in between. The CDR3 consists of 14 residues. The germline V gene encodes CDR1 SGHTA and CDR2 FQGNSA.

The rearrangement links TRBV27 to TRBJ1-6, with TRBD1 as a possible D gene (6 bases). V was shortened by 5 bases and J by 11 bases, with 22 bases between the two germline ends. The germline V gene has CDR1 MNHEY and CDR2 SMNVEV (reference sequence). The CDR3 runs 16 residues. The CDR3 is CASSQTGTSLPTPLHF. The CDR3 nucleotides are TGTGCCAGCAGTCAAACGGGGACATCCCTTCCGACACCCCTCCACTTT.

The chain recombines TRBV6-5 with TRBJ1-2, with TRBD1 matching over 7 bases. Germline V gives CDR1 MNHEY, CDR2 SVGAGI. The trim removed 6 bases at V and 0 bases at J, leaving 4 bases unmatched. This CDR3 has 14 residues. The chain's CDR3 is CASRSRGANYGYTF. DNA of the CDR3: TGTGCCAGCAGAAGCAGGGGGGCTAACTATGGCTACACCTTC.

The V and J genes are TRBV20-1 and TRBJ1-2; no definite D call. This CDR3 contains 11 residues. From germline, CDR1 is DFQATT and CDR2 SNEGSKA (reference sequence). V shed 3 bases and J shed 10 bases, with 12 bases lying between them. The CDR3 spells CSASGPVDYTF. The CDR3 coding sequence is TGCAGTGCTAGTGGTCCGGTCGACTACACCTTC.

This chain connects TRBV12-5 to TRBJ1-1; 10 positions match TRBD1. CDR1 LGHNT and CDR2 FRNRAP come from the germline V gene. The CDR3 extends over 15 amino acids. The V segment lost 1 base and the J segment 5 bases; nucleotides outside the gene matches: 4. CDR3 sequence reads: CASGLAGTGVTEAFF. CDR3 coding DNA: TGTGCTAGTGGTTTGGCCGGGACAGGGGTTACTGAAGCTTTCTTT.

The rearrangement links TRBV18 to TRBJ2-2; 10 bases are a match to TRBD1. CDR1 is KGHSH, CDR2 LQKENI, per germline. The V segment lost 3 bases and the J segment 3 bases; nucleotides outside the gene matches: 1. The CDR3 spans 15 residues. CDR3 sequence (DNA): TGTGCCAGCTCACCCGGACAGGGGGACACCGGGGAGCTGTTTTTT. It yields the protein CASSPGQGDTGELFF.

The chain combines TRBV7-9 with TRBJ2-7; the match to TRBD1 covers 7 bases. Germline V gene sequence: CDR1 SEHNR, CDR2 FQNEAQ (reference sequence). Trimming removed 7 bases from V and 6 bases from J; junction bases left unmatched: 9. The CDR3 is 13 residues long. In DNA form, the CDR3 reads TGTGCCAGCAACGAAAGAACAGGGGCCGAGCAGTACTTC. Amino acid sequence: CASNERTGAEQYF.

V is TRBV18 and J is TRBJ1-2; D call uncertain. The germline V gene encodes CDR1 KGHSH and CDR2 LQKENI. The CDR3 has 16 amino acids. The V gene lost 2 bases and the J gene lost 3 bases, with 16 bases spanning the gap. DNA of the CDR3: TGTGCCAGCTCACCAGTCAGGAACGTTCGTTACTATGGCTACACCTTC. Translated: CASSPVRNVRYYGYTF.

The chain combines TRBV14 with TRBJ2-1, with 9 positions matching TRBD2. J lost 8 bases, V lost 1 base, and 12 bases had no gene match. From germline, CDR1 is SGHDN and CDR2 FVKESK. This CDR3 is 17 amino acids long. The CDR3 DNA is TGTGCCAGCAGCCAAGCGGGTAGTCTAAGGACTAGCGATGAGCAGTTCTTC. Protein: CASSQAGSLRTSDEQFF. Combining the CDR3 with reference TRBV14 and TRBJ2-1 gives the whole variable domain EAGVTQFPSHSVIEKGQTVTLRCDPISGHDNLYWYRRVMGKEIKFLLHFVKESKQDESGMPNNRFLAERTGGTYSTLKVQPAELEDSGVYFCASSQAGSLRTSDEQFFGPGTRLTVL.

The genes are TRBV4-3 and TRBJ2-4; 9 nucleotides line up with TRBD2. The V gene's germline CDR1 is LGHNA and CDR2 YSLEER. The CDR3 extends over 20 amino acids. The V gene end was trimmed by 4 bases and the J gene end by 1 base; junction bases not matched to a gene: 17. The CDR3 nucleotides read TGCGCCAGCAGCCCCCGCTACGTAGCGGGAGTGGTGGCGGCCAAAAACATTCAGTACTTC. Translated, it gives CASSPRYVAGVVAAKNIQYF.

CDR3 DNA: TGTGCCAGCAGTTCCCGGGCGGGGGAAGGCTACACCTTC. Its translation is CASSSRAGEGYTF. The chain is built from TRBV6-5 and TRBJ1-2; TRBD1 is a possible D gene (5 bases). CDR3 size: 13 residues. CDR1 and CDR2 (germline): MNHEY, SVGAGI. V was clipped by 4 bases and J by 8 bases, with 14 bases between them.

The chain combines TRBV29-1 with TRBJ2-1; TRBD1 agrees at 7 bases. V was clipped by 7 bases and J by 4 bases; unmatched bases: 7. Germline V gives CDR1 SQVTM, CDR2 ANQGSEA. CDR3 length: 13 amino acids. CDR3 loop: CSGAGTAYNEQFF. The CDR3 DNA follows: TGCAGCGGTGCAGGGACAGCTTACAATGAGCAGTTCTTC.

The J gene is TRBJ2-3, the V gene TRBV2, with D tentatively TRBD1 (5 bases). This CDR3 has 14 residues. V shed 6 bases and J shed 6 bases, with 16 bases lying between them. The V gene's germline CDR1 is SNHLY and CDR2 FYNNEI. The CDR3 loop is CASSAGLAGDTQYF. CDR3 coding DNA: TGTGCCAGCAGCGCTGGATTGGCAGGGGATACGCAGTATTTT.

The chain has TRBV7-2 and TRBJ2-3, with D possibly TRBD2 on 5 matching bases. The V and J ends lost 2 bases and 6 bases respectively, with 12 bases between them. This CDR3 has 14 residues. Looked up from germline, CDR1 is SGHTA and CDR2 is FQGNSA. CDR3: CASSLTSTLDTQYF. The CDR3 DNA reads TGTGCCAGCAGCTTAACTAGTACCCTGGATACGCAGTATTTT.